The 20 T cell receptor beta chains below come from one sample, sequenced in a study of shared clonotypes between healthy human individuals. The protocol was immunoSEQ multiplex PCR, while the TCRdb copy is restricted to in-frame clones and leaves out a portion. The sample records about 960,000 clones, around three quarters being singletons. Sequencing was done on a sample of memory CD4+ T cells sorted from blood. The subset was: CD45RA-negative fraction. The receptors here all came from a man younger than 30 in good health.

This chain links TRBV5-1 with TRBJ1-1; D possibly corresponds to TRBD1 (6 bases). The CDR3 runs 16 residues. The germline V gene encodes CDR1 SGHRS and CDR2 YFSETQ. Between the trimmed V and J ends, which lost 3 bases and 0 bases, there was a span of 15 bases. The CDR3 sequence is CASSSAGTWMNTEAFF. The DNA of the CDR3 is TGCGCCAGCAGCTCGGCGGGGACATGGATGAACACTGAAGCTTTCTTT.

This sequence joins TRBV5-1 and TRBJ2-7; 14 bases line up with TRBD2. CDR1 is SGHRS and CDR2 is YFSETQ in the germline V gene. The V and J ends lost 3 bases and 6 bases, in that order; junction bases with no gene match: 11. This CDR3 is 17 amino acids long. The DNA for the CDR3 is TGCGCCAGCAGCTGGAACTCCCCCGGGACTAGCGGGAGCGAGCAGTACTTC. Translation: CASSWNSPGTSGSEQYF.

The genes are TRBV4-1 and TRBJ2-2; the match to TRBD1 covers 7 bases. CDR1 and CDR2 (germline): MGHRA, YSYEKL. Trimming at V came to 3 bases and at J to 7 bases, leaving 8 bases not matched to a gene. CDR3 size: 15 residues. The CDR3: CASSHLNRGIGELFF. The CDR3 DNA reads TGCGCCAGCAGCCATCTGAACAGGGGCATCGGGGAGCTGTTTTTT.

As regards this clone: Other DNA sequences within the sample encode an identical CDR3. This CDR3 is CASSLGPVSNQPQHF. CDR3 DNA: TGCGCCAGCAGCTTGGGGCCAGTCAGCAATCAGCCCCAGCATTTT. The chain uses TRBV5-1 and TRBJ1-5, with D unclear. Trimming left V 0 bases short and J 1 base short, with 8 bases between. Germline CDR1 is SGHRS and CDR2 is YFSETQ. CDR3 length equals 15 residues. The variable domain in full, with the rest retrieved from reference TRBV5-1 and TRBJ1-5, is KAGVTQTPRYLIKTRGQQVTLSCSPISGHRSVSWYQQTPGQGLQFLFEYFSETQRNKGNFPGRFSGRQFSNSRSEMNVSTLELGDSALYLCASSLGPVSNQPQHFGDGTRLSIL.

The rearrangement uses TRBV11-2 and TRBJ1-1; D is undetermined. Trimming shortened V by 0 bases and J by 3 bases, and 5 bases separated the two germline ends. Germline CDR1 reads SGHAT; CDR2 reads FQNNGV. The CDR3 covers 13 residues. CDR3 loop: CASSLDADTEAFF. CDR3 nucleotide sequence: TGTGCCAGCAGCTTAGATGCTGACACTGAAGCTTTCTTT.

The CDR3 nucleotides read TGTGCCAGCAGTTACACCCTGGGACGGACAACCTACGAGCAGTACTTC. It is translated as CASSYTLGRTTYEQYF. The chain combines TRBV6-5 with TRBJ2-7; D tentatively reads TRBD1 or TRBD2 (5 bases each). The CDR3 covers 16 residues. Germline V gives CDR1 MNHEY, CDR2 SVGAGI. Trimming stripped 2 bases from V and 2 bases from J, with 16 bases between.

The rearrangement links TRBV7-6 to TRBJ2-5, with 8 bases fitting TRBD1. Germline lookup yields CDR1 SGHVS and CDR2 FNYEAQ. Losses at the gene ends were 1 base for V and 5 bases for J; bases not matched to a gene: 6. CDR3 length: 15 residues. CDR3 nucleotide sequence: TGTGCCAGCAGCTTAGGACAGGGGATCATGGAGACCCAGTACTTC. Translation gives CASSLGQGIMETQYF.

The J gene is TRBJ2-7, the V gene TRBV11-2; 8 nucleotides match TRBD2. Per germline, CDR1 SGHAT and CDR2 FQNNGV. Trimming took 5 bases from V and 3 from J; bases not matched to a gene: 9. The CDR3 contains 15 residues. The CDR3: CASSPTSGSIYEQYF. CDR3 in DNA: TGTGCCAGCAGCCCCACTAGCGGATCAATCTACGAGCAGTACTTC. Combining the CDR3 with reference TRBV11-2 and TRBJ2-7 gives the whole variable domain EAGVAQSPRYKIIEKRQSVAFWCNPISGHATLYWYQQILGQGPKLLIQFQNNGVVDDSQLPKDRFSAERLKGVDSTLKIQPAKLEDSAVYLCASSPTSGSIYEQYFGPGTRLTVT.

The chain employs TRBV5-4 and TRBJ1-2, with D unresolved. Germline CDR1 reads SGHNT; CDR2 reads YYREEE (reference sequence). The CDR3 is made up of 13 amino acids. The V end was cut by 4 bases, the J end by 3 bases, with 10 bases between. CDR3 coding DNA: TGTGCCAGCAGCATTGCAGGAGACTATGGCTACACCTTC. Translation gives CASSIAGDYGYTF.

The gene calls are TRBV5-1 and TRBJ2-7; the D call may be TRBD1 or TRBD2 (5 bases each). The CDR3 runs 14 residues. Germline V gene sequence: CDR1 SGHRS, CDR2 YFSETQ. V lost 4 bases and J lost 5, with 16 bases in between. DNA of the CDR3: TGCGCCAGCAGCAGGACACTAGGGGCCGACGAGCAGTACTTC. Protein product: CASSRTLGADEQYF.

The sample holds a few counts of this clone. The DNA for the CDR3 is TGTGCCAGCAGCGCCGGGACCCACGCGGAGACCCAGTACTTC. Protein: CASSAGTHAETQYF. The chain joins TRBV13 to TRBJ2-5, with D perhaps assigned TRBD1 or TRBD2 (5 bases each). Trimming stripped 5 bases from V and 5 bases from J, with 15 bases between. CDR1 and CDR2 from the germline V gene are PRHDT and FYEKMQ (reference sequence). The CDR3 length is 14 residues.

V and J are TRBV5-1 and TRBJ2-1, with D hard to call. Germline-derived CDR1 and CDR2 are SGHRS and YFSETQ. V shed 4 bases and J shed 4 bases, with 3 bases lying between them. This CDR3 has 11 amino acids. The CDR3 is CASSVYNEQFF. CDR3 coding DNA: TGCGCCAGCAGCGTTTACAATGAGCAGTTCTTC.

The chain joins TRBV29-1 to TRBJ2-3; 10 bases line up with TRBD2. The CDR3 extends over 14 amino acids. The V and J ends lost 4 bases and 1 base, in that order; junction bases with no gene match: 2. The V gene's germline CDR1 is SQVTM and CDR2 ANQGSEA. CDR3 DNA sequence: TGCAGCGTTGGGACTAGCGGAGGCACAGATACGCAGTATTTT. Its translation is CSVGTSGGTDTQYF.

In this sample, this clone turned up a few times. The same CDR3 is also encoded by other DNA sequences in this sample. The chain has TRBV2 and TRBJ2-2; D not certain. Deletions cut 7 bases from V and 0 bases from J, with 3 bases between. From germline, CDR1 is SNHLY and CDR2 FYNNEI. There are 12 residues in the CDR3. CDR3: CASTSNTGELFF. The CDR3 DNA sequence: TGTGCCAGCACATCGAACACCGGGGAGCTGTTTTTT.

The CDR3 spells CASGQGSRWAATEAFF. CDR3 nucleotides: TGTGCTAGTGGCCAGGGGTCCCGGTGGGCGGCCACTGAAGCTTTCTTT. The chain joins TRBV12-5 to TRBJ1-1, with D possibly TRBD1 on 6 matching bases. From germline, CDR1 is LGHNT and CDR2 FRNRAP. The length of the CDR3 is 16 residues. The germline V and J ends were trimmed by 6 bases and 4 bases, with 21 bases remaining between them.

This chain links TRBV5-1 with TRBJ1-1; possibly TRBD1 for D (5 bases). The CDR3 loop spans 13 amino acids. V shed 3 bases and J shed 8 bases, with 14 bases lying between them. CDR1 and CDR2 from the germline V gene are SGHRS and YFSETQ. The CDR3 DNA follows: TGCGCCAGCAGCTCCAGGGATCTGGCGGAAGCTTTCTTT. As protein: CASSSRDLAEAFF. The full variable domain, its missing parts supplied by reference TRBV5-1 and TRBJ1-1, is KAGVTQTPRYLIKTRGQQVTLSCSPISGHRSVSWYQQTPGQGLQFLFEYFSETQRNKGNFPGRFSGRQFSNSRSEMNVSTLELGDSALYLCASSSRDLAEAFFGQGTRLTVV.

This clone turned up a few times. The chain employs TRBV19 and TRBJ1-1; D unresolved. The CDR3 consists of 14 residues. Looked up from germline, CDR1 is LNHDA and CDR2 is SQIVND (reference sequence). V gave up 5 bases and J gave up 4 bases, with 14 bases separating them. The DNA for the CDR3 is TGTGCCAGTAGTCCAATCCGTCCGGGCACTGAAGCTTTCTTT. Translated, it gives CASSPIRPGTEAFF.

This sequence joins TRBV4-3 and TRBJ2-1; D uncertain. CDR3 length: 15 amino acids. CDR1 is LGHNA and CDR2 is YSLEER in the germline V gene. V was cut by 0 bases and J by 5 bases, with 11 bases left in between. The CDR3 here is CASSQDGRRDNEQFF. The CDR3 region has the DNA TGCGCCAGCAGCCAAGATGGCAGACGGGACAATGAGCAGTTCTTC.

This sequence joins TRBV19 and TRBJ1-1; D might be TRBD1 (6 bases). The CDR3 consists of 13 residues. The V end was cut by 4 bases, the J end by 1 base, with 7 bases between. From germline, CDR1 is LNHDA and CDR2 SQIVND (reference sequence). CDR3 amino acids: CASSKDRNTEAFF. For the CDR3, the DNA is TGTGCCAGTAGTAAGGACAGGAACACTGAAGCTTTCTTT.

The V and J genes are TRBV5-1 and TRBJ2-3; TRBD1 agrees at 11 bases. The CDR3 contains 17 residues. Germline V gene data show CDR1 as SGHRS and CDR2 as YFSETQ. With 3 bases clipped from V and 1 base from J, the junction kept 7 bases outside the gene matches. The DNA of the CDR3 is TGCGCCAGCAGCTCGGACAGGGGGCGCGGGGGCACAGATACGCAGTATTTT. The encoded protein is CASSSDRGRGGTDTQYF.